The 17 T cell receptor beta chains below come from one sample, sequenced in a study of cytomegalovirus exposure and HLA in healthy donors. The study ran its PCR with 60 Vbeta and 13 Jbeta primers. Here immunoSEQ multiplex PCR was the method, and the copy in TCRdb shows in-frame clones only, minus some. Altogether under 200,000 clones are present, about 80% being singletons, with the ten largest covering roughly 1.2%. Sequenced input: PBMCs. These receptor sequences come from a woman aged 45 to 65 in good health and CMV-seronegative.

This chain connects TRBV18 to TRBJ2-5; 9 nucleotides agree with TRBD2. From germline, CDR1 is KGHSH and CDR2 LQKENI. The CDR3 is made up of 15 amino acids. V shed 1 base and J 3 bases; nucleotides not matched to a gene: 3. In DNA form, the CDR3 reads TGTGCCAGCTCACCACTGTCTAGCGGGAAAGAGACCCAGTACTTC. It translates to CASSPLSSGKETQYF. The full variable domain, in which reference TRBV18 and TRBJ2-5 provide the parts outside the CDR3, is NAGVMQNPRHLVRRRGQEARLRCSPMKGHSHVYWYRQLPEEGLKFMVYLQKENIIDESGMPKERFSAEFPKEGPSILRIQQVVRGDSAAYFCASSPLSSGKETQYFGPGTRLLVL.

The CDR3 DNA reads TGCGCCAGCAGCCTCCAGCCGGGACTAGCGGCCTACAATGAGCAGTTCTTC. Translation gives CASSLQPGLAAYNEQFF. The chain links TRBV4-1 to TRBJ2-1; 11 bases align to TRBD2. This CDR3 is 17 amino acids long. Trimming at V came to 4 bases and at J to 2 bases, leaving 7 bases not matched to a gene. Germline CDR1 reads MGHRA; CDR2 reads YSYEKL.

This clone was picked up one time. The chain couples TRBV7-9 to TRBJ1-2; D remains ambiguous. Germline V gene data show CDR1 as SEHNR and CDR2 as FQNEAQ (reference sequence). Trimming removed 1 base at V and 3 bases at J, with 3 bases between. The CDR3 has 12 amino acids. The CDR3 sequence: CASSLGDYGYTF. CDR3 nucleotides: TGTGCCAGCAGCTTAGGCGACTATGGCTACACCTTC.

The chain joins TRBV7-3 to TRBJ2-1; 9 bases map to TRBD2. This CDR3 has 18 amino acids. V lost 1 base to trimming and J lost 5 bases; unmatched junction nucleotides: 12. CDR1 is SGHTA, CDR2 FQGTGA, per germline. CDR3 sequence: CASSLRYRAGGIHNEQFF. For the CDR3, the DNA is TGTGCCAGCAGCTTAAGATATCGAGCGGGAGGTATCCACAATGAGCAGTTCTTC.

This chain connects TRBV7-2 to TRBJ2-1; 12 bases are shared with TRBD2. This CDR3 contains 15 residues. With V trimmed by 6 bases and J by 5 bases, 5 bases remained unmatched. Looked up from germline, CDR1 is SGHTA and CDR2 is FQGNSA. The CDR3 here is CASRTSGRIHNEQFF. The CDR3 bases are TGTGCCAGCAGAACTAGCGGGAGGATCCACAATGAGCAGTTCTTC.

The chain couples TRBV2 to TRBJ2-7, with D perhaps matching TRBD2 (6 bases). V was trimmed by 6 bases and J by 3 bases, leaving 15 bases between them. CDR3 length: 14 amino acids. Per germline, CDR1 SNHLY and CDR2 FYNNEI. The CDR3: CASRVSGLNYEQYF. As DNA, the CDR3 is TGTGCCAGCAGGGTAAGCGGGTTGAACTACGAGCAGTACTTC. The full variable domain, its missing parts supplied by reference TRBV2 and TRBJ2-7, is EPEVTQTPSHQVTQMGQEVILRCVPISNHLYFYWYRQILGQKVEFLVSFYNNEISEKSEIFDDQFSVERPDGSNFTLKIRSTKLEDSAMYFCASRVSGLNYEQYFGPGTRLTVT.

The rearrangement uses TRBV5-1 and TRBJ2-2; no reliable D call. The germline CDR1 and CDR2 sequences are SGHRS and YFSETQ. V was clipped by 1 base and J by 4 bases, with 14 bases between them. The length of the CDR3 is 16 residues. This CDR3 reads CASSLSVSPGTGELFF. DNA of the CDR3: TGCGCCAGCAGCTTGTCGGTTTCCCCAGGCACCGGGGAGCTGTTTTTT. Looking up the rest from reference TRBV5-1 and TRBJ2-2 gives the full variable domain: KAGVTQTPRYLIKTRGQQVTLSCSPISGHRSVSWYQQTPGQGLQFLFEYFSETQRNKGNFPGRFSGRQFSNSRSEMNVSTLELGDSALYLCASSLSVSPGTGELFFGEGSRLTVL.

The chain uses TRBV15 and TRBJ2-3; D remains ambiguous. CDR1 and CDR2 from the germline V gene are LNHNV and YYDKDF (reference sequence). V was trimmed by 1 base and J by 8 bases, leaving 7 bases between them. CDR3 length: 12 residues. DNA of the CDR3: TGTGCCACCAGCAGAGTTGGTAGTACGCAGTATTTT. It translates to CATSRVGSTQYF.

The DNA for the CDR3 is TGTGCCAGCAGTTTATTCAGGGGGGATCAGCCCCAGCATTTT. It codes for CASSLFRGDQPQHF. The rearrangement uses TRBV28 and TRBJ1-5; 7 bases align to TRBD1. The J segment lost 5 bases and the V segment lost 1 base, leaving 2 bases of the junction unmatched. CDR1 is MDHEN, CDR2 SYDVKM, per germline. This CDR3 is 14 amino acids long.

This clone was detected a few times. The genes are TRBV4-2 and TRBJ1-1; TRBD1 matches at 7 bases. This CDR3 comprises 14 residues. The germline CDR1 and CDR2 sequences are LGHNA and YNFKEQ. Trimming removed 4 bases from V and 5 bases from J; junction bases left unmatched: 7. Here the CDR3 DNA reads TGTGCCAGCAGCCCTAACAGGGGAGGTACTGAAGCTTTCTTT. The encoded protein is CASSPNRGGTEAFF.

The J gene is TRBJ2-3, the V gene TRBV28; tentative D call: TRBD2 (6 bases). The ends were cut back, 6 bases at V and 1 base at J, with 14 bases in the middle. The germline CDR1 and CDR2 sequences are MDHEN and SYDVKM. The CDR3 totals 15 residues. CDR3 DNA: TGTGCCAGCAGGCCCAGCACGGGGGGCACAGATACGCAGTATTTT. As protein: CASRPSTGGTDTQYF.

CDR3 protein: CASSVAQLYNEQFF. The CDR3 DNA follows: TGTGCCAGCAGCGTAGCGCAACTTTACAATGAGCAGTTCTTC. This chain joins TRBV9 and TRBJ2-1; no firm D call. Looked up from germline, CDR1 is SGDLS and CDR2 is YYNGEE. V was trimmed by 0 bases and J by 4 bases, leaving 8 bases between them. The CDR3 extends over 14 amino acids. Filled out from reference TRBV9 and TRBJ2-1, the complete variable domain reads DSGVTQTPKHLITATGQRVTLRCSPRSGDLSVYWYQQSLDQGLQFLIQYYNGEERAKGNILERFSAQQFPDLHSELNLSSLELGDSALYFCASSVAQLYNEQFFGPGTRLTVL.

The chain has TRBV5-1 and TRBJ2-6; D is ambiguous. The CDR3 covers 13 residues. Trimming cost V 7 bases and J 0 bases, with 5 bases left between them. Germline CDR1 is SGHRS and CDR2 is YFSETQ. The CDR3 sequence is CASQNSGANVLTF. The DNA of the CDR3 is TGCGCCAGCCAAAACTCTGGGGCCAACGTCCTGACTTTC. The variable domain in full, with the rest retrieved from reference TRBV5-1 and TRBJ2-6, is KAGVTQTPRYLIKTRGQQVTLSCSPISGHRSVSWYQQTPGQGLQFLFEYFSETQRNKGNFPGRFSGRQFSNSRSEMNVSTLELGDSALYLCASQNSGANVLTFGAGSRLTVL.

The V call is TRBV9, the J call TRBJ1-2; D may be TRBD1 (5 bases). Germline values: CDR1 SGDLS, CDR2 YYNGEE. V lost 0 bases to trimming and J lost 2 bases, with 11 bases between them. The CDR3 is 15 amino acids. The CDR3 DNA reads TGTGCCAGCAGCGTAGATGACAGTGTAAACTATGGCTACACCTTC. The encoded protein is CASSVDDSVNYGYTF. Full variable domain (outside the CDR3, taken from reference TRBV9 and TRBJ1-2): DSGVTQTPKHLITATGQRVTLRCSPRSGDLSVYWYQQSLDQGLQFLIQYYNGEERAKGNILERFSAQQFPDLHSELNLSSLELGDSALYFCASSVDDSVNYGYTFGSGTRLTVV.

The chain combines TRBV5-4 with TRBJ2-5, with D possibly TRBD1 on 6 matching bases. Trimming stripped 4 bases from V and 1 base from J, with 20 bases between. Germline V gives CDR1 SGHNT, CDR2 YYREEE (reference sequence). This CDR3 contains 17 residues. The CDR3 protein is CASSIQAGTRSQETQYF. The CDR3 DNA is TGTGCCAGCAGCATACAAGCCGGGACAAGGTCCCAAGAGACCCAGTACTTC.

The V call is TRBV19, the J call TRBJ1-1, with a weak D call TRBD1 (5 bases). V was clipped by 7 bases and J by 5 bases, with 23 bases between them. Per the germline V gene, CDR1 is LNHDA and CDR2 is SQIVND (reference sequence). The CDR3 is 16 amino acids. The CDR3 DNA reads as TGTGCCAGTACCGGCAGGTCTCCCCAGGGTTGGACTGAAGCTTTCTTT. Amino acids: CASTGRSPQGWTEAFF.

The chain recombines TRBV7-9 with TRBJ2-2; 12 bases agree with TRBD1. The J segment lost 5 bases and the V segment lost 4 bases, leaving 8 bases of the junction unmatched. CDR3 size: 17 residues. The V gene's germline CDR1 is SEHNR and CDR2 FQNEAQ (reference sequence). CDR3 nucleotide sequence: TGTGCCAGCAGCTATGGGACAGGGGGCGCAAGGACCGGGGAGCTGTTTTTT. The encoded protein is CASSYGTGGARTGELFF.